The 30 T cell receptor beta chains in this list originate from one sample, sequenced in a study of CD8+ T cells in alopecia areata. Following RNA extraction, reverse transcription yielded cDNA that acted as the sequencing template. Generated by immunoSEQ multiplex PCR, the TCRdb table keeps only in-frame clones and is missing some. The table includes a few hundred thousand clones, 50% to 60% detected once. Treatment in this sample: oral pan-JAK inhibitor, 5-10 mg twice daily. The specimen comprised CD4+ T cells sorted from blood, sampled at week 4, from a patient treated with tofacitinib. These receptors were obtained from a human donor with alopecia areata.

V gene TRBV6-5 combines with J gene TRBJ1-2; no reliable D call. This CDR3 is built from 13 residues. In germline, CDR1 is MNHEY, CDR2 SVGAGI. V lost 0 bases, J lost 8 bases, and 10 bases lay in between. The chain's CDR3 is CASSYSISEGYTF. In nucleotides, the CDR3 is TGTGCCAGCAGTTACTCGATCTCGGAAGGCTACACCTTC.

The rearrangement uses TRBV6-1 and TRBJ1-2; unclear D gene. The V end lost 9 bases, the J end lost 4 bases, and 12 bases lay between the germline ends. This CDR3 comprises 12 residues. Germline CDR1 is MNHNS and CDR2 is SASEGT. The CDR3 loop is CASLLARYGYTF. The CDR3 coding sequence is TGTGCCAGTTTACTTGCCCGCTATGGCTACACCTTC.

This chain connects TRBV29-1 to TRBJ2-1, with a tentative D call TRBD1 (6 bases). This CDR3 has 11 residues. Germline V gene data show CDR1 as SQVTM and CDR2 as ANQGSEA. The V and J ends lost 7 bases and 8 bases respectively, with 12 bases between them. In nucleotides, the CDR3 is TGCAGCGAAGTACAGGGCCATGAGCAGTTCTTC. Translated, it gives CSEVQGHEQFF.

This clone showed up just a few times. The rearrangement joins TRBV7-2 to TRBJ2-5; no clear D gene. This CDR3 spans 16 amino acids. The V end was cut by 4 bases, the J end by 1 base, with 16 bases between. The germline gives CDR1 SGHTA, CDR2 FQGNSA. CDR3 loop: CASSSWTEMTQETQYF. CDR3 nucleotide sequence: TGTGCCAGCAGCTCGTGGACGGAGATGACCCAAGAGACCCAGTACTTC.

As concerns this clone: The same CDR3 also results from other DNA sequences found in this sample. The V gene is TRBV6-6, the J gene TRBJ2-7; no definite D call. Germline CDR1 MNHNY, CDR2 SVGAGI (reference sequence). V was cut by 6 bases and J by 0 bases, with 6 bases left in between. This CDR3 contains 12 residues. CDR3: CASSRSSYEQYF. The CDR3 region has the DNA TGTGCCAGCAGCAGGAGCTCCTACGAGCAGTACTTC.

The rearrangement joins TRBV4-3 to TRBJ2-5; 7 bases are shared with TRBD2. The germline V gene has CDR1 LGHNA and CDR2 YSLEER. Unmatched junction bases numbered 7, after V lost 1 base and J lost 5 bases. CDR3 length: 15 residues. CDR3 sequence (DNA): TGCGCCAGCAGCCAAGGACTAGCAGCGCCTGAGACCCAGTACTTC. Translated: CASSQGLAAPETQYF.

The rearrangement uses TRBV5-1 and TRBJ1-6; 8 bases map to TRBD1. The CDR3 length is 15 residues. The ends lost 4 bases at V and 7 bases at J; junction bases unmatched: 7. Germline CDR1 SGHRS, CDR2 YFSETQ. CDR3 residues: CASSPTGQANSPLHF. CDR3 DNA: TGCGCCAGCAGCCCGACGGGACAGGCAAATTCACCCCTCCACTTT.

The rearrangement uses TRBV30 and TRBJ1-1, with D tentatively TRBD1 (6 bases). Trimming took off 7 bases at V and 1 base at J, with 13 bases between the two ends. This CDR3 has 13 amino acids. Germline lookup yields CDR1 GTSNPN and CDR2 SVGIG (reference sequence). The CDR3 bases are TGTGCCTCCATGACAGGAGCGAACACTGAAGCTTTCTTT. It codes for CASMTGANTEAFF.

This clone was detected ten times or more. For the CDR3, the DNA is TGCAGCGCATCCACAACTGGACAGGACTACACCTTC. Its translation: CSASTTGQDYTF. The genes are TRBV29-1 and TRBJ1-2, with TRBD1 matching 7 bases. The CDR3 spans 12 residues. Losses at the gene ends were 7 bases for V and 10 bases for J; bases not matched to a gene: 12. CDR1 is SQVTM and CDR2 is ANQGSEA in the germline V gene.

This clone was observed a few times. This chain uses TRBV13 with TRBJ2-1; 9 nucleotides align to TRBD2. Per the germline V gene, CDR1 is PRHDT and CDR2 is FYEKMQ (reference sequence). J was trimmed by 5 bases and V by 5 bases; bases with no gene match: 13. This CDR3 is 17 amino acids long. The CDR3 nucleotides read TGTGCCAGCAGCCCTATTTATAGCGGGGGCCGCAACAATGAGCAGTTCTTC. Its protein product is CASSPIYSGGRNNEQFF.

This chain links TRBV30 with TRBJ1-1, with no clear D. Germline V gives CDR1 GTSNPN, CDR2 SVGIG (reference sequence). The CDR3 contains 14 residues. The ends were cut back, 3 bases at V and 2 bases at J, with 13 bases in the middle. The chain's CDR3 is CAWSSSNLNTEAFF. The CDR3 nucleotides are TGTGCCTGGAGCTCGTCCAACCTAAACACTGAAGCTTTCTTT. Variable domain in full (rest from reference TRBV30 and TRBJ1-1): SQTIHQWPATLVQPVGSPLSLECTVEGTSNPNLYWYRQAAGRGLQLLFYSVGIGQISSEVPQNLSASRPQDRQFILSSKKLLLSDSGFYLCAWSSSNLNTEAFFGQGTRLTVV.

The chain employs TRBV20-1 and TRBJ1-2; TRBD1 aligns across 9 bases. The germline CDR1 and CDR2 sequences are DFQATT and SNEGSKA (reference sequence). The CDR3 runs 11 residues. V lost 5 bases to trimming and J lost 8 bases; unmatched junction nucleotides: 3. The CDR3: CSAPGTGGYTF. The CDR3 coding sequence is TGCAGTGCTCCCGGGACAGGGGGCTACACCTTC.

The V call is TRBV29-1, the J call TRBJ2-3; possible D gene TRBD2, 5 bases. Germline CDR1 reads SQVTM; CDR2 reads ANQGSEA. Trimming took 4 bases from V and 2 from J, leaving 10 bases between them. The CDR3 is made up of 13 amino acids. The DNA of the CDR3 is TGCAGCGTTGTGAGAGGGAACACAGATACGCAGTATTTT. Its translation: CSVVRGNTDTQYF.

This rearrangement joins TRBV7-9 to TRBJ2-7; tentatively, D is TRBD1 (6 bases). The CDR3 consists of 14 residues. Germline lookup yields CDR1 SEHNR and CDR2 FQNEAQ (reference sequence). The V gene lost 8 bases and the J gene lost 5 bases, with 19 bases spanning the gap. The CDR3 DNA reads as TGTGCCAGCGGAGAGACAGGCCTACCCCACGAGCAGTACTTC. It encodes CASGETGLPHEQYF. Combining the CDR3 with reference TRBV7-9 and TRBJ2-7 gives the whole variable domain DTGVSQNPRHKITKRGQNVTFRCDPISEHNRLYWYRQTLGQGPEFLTYFQNEAQLEKSRLLSDRFSAERPKGSFSTLEIQRTEQGDSAMYLCASGETGLPHEQYFGPGTRLTVT.

The chain joins TRBV2 to TRBJ1-1; TRBD1 matches at 9 bases. V dropped 6 bases and J dropped 1; count of bases not matched to a gene: 3. The CDR3 loop spans 14 amino acids. Germline-derived CDR1 and CDR2 are SNHLY and FYNNEI. CDR3 residues: CASRGTGKNTEAFF. DNA for the CDR3: TGTGCCAGCAGGGGGACAGGGAAGAACACTGAAGCTTTCTTT.

The rearrangement joins TRBV27 to TRBJ2-6; 9 bases fit TRBD1. V dropped 4 bases and J dropped 0; count of bases not matched to a gene: 13. Germline lookup yields CDR1 MNHEY and CDR2 SMNVEV (reference sequence). CDR3 length: 20 residues. CDR3 sequence (DNA): TGTGCCAGCAGTTATTACCCCGGGGGGACAGGGAGCTCTGGGGCCAACGTCCTGACTTTC. This encodes CASSYYPGGTGSSGANVLTF.

This clone has only one observation. In DNA form, the CDR3 reads TGTGCCAGTACGACAGGGATGTTTATTCAGTACTTC. Its translation: CASTTGMFIQYF. The chain has TRBV2 and TRBJ2-4, with 7 bases fitting TRBD1. J gave up 10 bases and V 9 bases, and 9 bases lay outside the gene matches. Germline CDR1 reads SNHLY; CDR2 reads FYNNEI. This CDR3 is built from 12 residues.

This clone was counted a few times. The gene calls are TRBV5-1 and TRBJ2-3, with a weak D call TRBD1 (6 bases). This CDR3 has 13 amino acids. Germline values: CDR1 SGHRS, CDR2 YFSETQ. Deletions cut 4 bases from V and 11 bases from J, with 17 bases between. The CDR3 coding sequence is TGCGCCAGCAGCCCCTTGGGGGCACCCCAGCAGTATTTT. This translates into CASSPLGAPQQYF. Complete variable domain (other parts from reference TRBV5-1 and TRBJ2-3): KAGVTQTPRYLIKTRGQQVTLSCSPISGHRSVSWYQQTPGQGLQFLFEYFSETQRNKGNFPGRFSGRQFSNSRSEMNVSTLELGDSALYLCASSPLGAPQQYFGPGTRLTVL.

Remarks on this clone: Other DNA sequences from this sample encode an identical CDR3 as well. The chain has TRBV29-1 and TRBJ2-3; TRBD1 or TRBD2 may be the D gene (5 bases each). The CDR3 extends over 12 amino acids. V was trimmed by 3 bases and J by 3 bases, leaving 7 bases between them. CDR1 and CDR2 from the germline V gene are SQVTM and ANQGSEA. The chain's CDR3 is CSVDEGTDTQYF. The CDR3 coding sequence is TGCAGCGTTGATGAGGGGACAGATACGCAGTATTTT.

This clone was recorded a few times. The chain has TRBV29-1 and TRBJ1-1; D perhaps matches TRBD1 (5 bases). The CDR3 contains 13 residues. Germline CDR1 reads SQVTM; CDR2 reads ANQGSEA. Between the trimmed V and J ends, which lost 4 bases and 1 base, there was a span of 10 bases. CDR3 DNA: TGCAGCGTTGCACAGGACCCGAACACTGAAGCTTTCTTT. Protein sequence: CSVAQDPNTEAFF.

The CDR3 protein is CASSGAQGALYEQYF. The DNA for the CDR3 is TGCGCCAGCAGCGGGGCCCAGGGGGCCCTCTACGAGCAGTACTTC. The gene calls are TRBV4-1 and TRBJ2-7; 8 bases align to TRBD1. Germline-derived CDR1 and CDR2 are MGHRA and YSYEKL. With 5 bases clipped from V and 3 bases from J, the junction kept 9 bases outside the gene matches. The CDR3 runs 15 residues.

This chain connects TRBV30 to TRBJ2-7; 7 nucleotides align to TRBD1. The CDR3 is 16 residues long. The ends lost 8 bases at V and 2 bases at J; junction bases unmatched: 18. CDR1 and CDR2 (germline): GTSNPN, SVGIG (reference sequence). CDR3 nucleotide sequence: TGTGCCCTGTCCAATCCCCGGGACAGACTTACCTACGAGCAGTACTTC. Translated, it gives CALSNPRDRLTYEQYF.

The gene calls are TRBV20-1 and TRBJ2-3, with D perhaps matching TRBD2 (5 bases). Germline CDR1 is DFQATT and CDR2 is SNEGSKA (reference sequence). The CDR3 has 11 amino acids. Trimming pared 0 bases from V and 8 bases from J, leaving 6 bases between. The CDR3 DNA is TGCAGTGCTAGAGAGGGAGTTACGCAGTATTTT. Residues: CSAREGVTQYF.

The table lists this clone with a few counts. The rearrangement links TRBV6-1 to TRBJ1-2, with a tentative D call TRBD1 (6 bases). The CDR3 runs to 13 residues. The V end was cut by 6 bases, the J end by 5 bases, with 13 bases between. Germline-derived CDR1 and CDR2 are MNHNS and SASEGT. The CDR3 loop is CASSSQGSYGYTF. CDR3 DNA: TGTGCCAGCAGCTCGCAGGGGAGTTATGGCTACACCTTC.

The chain is built from TRBV5-1 and TRBJ1-2; 8 bases agree with TRBD1. Germline V gene data show CDR1 as SGHRS and CDR2 as YFSETQ. There are 14 residues in the CDR3. The ends lost 0 bases at V and 6 bases at J; junction bases unmatched: 4. CDR3 in amino acids: CASSLAPGGDGYTF. The CDR3 nucleotides read TGCGCCAGCAGCTTGGCCCCAGGGGGCGATGGCTACACCTTC.

The rearrangement uses TRBV14 and TRBJ1-6; D uncertain. The germline V and J ends were trimmed by 0 bases and 5 bases, with 5 bases remaining between them. The CDR3 runs to 14 residues. Germline CDR1 is SGHDN and CDR2 is FVKESK. CDR3 DNA sequence: TGTGCCAGCAGCCAAGAGGCCCATAATTCACCCCTCCACTTT. Protein sequence: CASSQEAHNSPLHF. Based on the CDR3 plus reference TRBV14 and TRBJ1-6, the full variable domain is EAGVTQFPSHSVIEKGQTVTLRCDPISGHDNLYWYRRVMGKEIKFLLHFVKESKQDESGMPNNRFLAERTGGTYSTLKVQPAELEDSGVYFCASSQEAHNSPLHFGNGTRLTVT.

This clone was observed once. The V and J genes are TRBV11-1 and TRBJ2-3, with D uncertain. The ends were cut back, 5 bases at V and 6 bases at J, with 15 bases in the middle. Germline assignment: CDR1 SGHAT and CDR2 FQDESV (reference sequence). The CDR3 is 14 residues long. CDR3: CASSQLGIDDTQYF. Written as DNA, the CDR3 is TGTGCCAGCAGCCAGCTGGGAATTGACGATACGCAGTATTTT.

CDR3 nucleotides: TGTGCCAGCAGTTGGACAGGGGGTCGGGAAGAGACCCAGTACTTC. Its protein is CASSWTGGREETQYF. V is TRBV13 and J is TRBJ2-5; 10 bases align to TRBD1. The CDR3 consists of 15 residues. CDR1 PRHDT and CDR2 FYEKMQ come from the germline V gene (reference sequence). With 6 bases clipped from V and 3 bases from J, the junction kept 7 bases outside the gene matches.

The chain links TRBV30 to TRBJ1-6, with TRBD1 matching over 9 bases. The CDR3 covers 15 residues. V lost 4 bases and J lost 13; bases outside the gene matches: 14. Germline V CDR1 and CDR2: GTSNPN, SVGIG (reference sequence). Written as DNA, the CDR3 is TGTGCCTGGACCGTTTCGGACAGGGGCCGGGAGCCCCTCCACTTT. Residues: CAWTVSDRGREPLHF.

This chain links TRBV7-3 with TRBJ2-2, with D uncertain. The CDR3 contains 15 residues. V lost 1 base and J 5 bases, leaving 11 bases between the germline ends. Germline V gene data show CDR1 as SGHTA and CDR2 as FQGTGA. CDR3 loop: CASSLKGNKTGELFF. The CDR3 DNA sequence: TGTGCCAGCAGCTTAAAAGGCAATAAGACCGGGGAGCTGTTTTTT.